This entry lists 16 T cell receptor beta chains sequenced from one sample in a study of beta chain features in type 1 diabetes. Their antigens remain unidentified. Study-wide points: Type 1 diabetes patients showed a moderate but significant shortening of TCRB CDR3s in all four CD4+ subsets.

Expressed TCRB transcripts were sequenced, since all the RNA that had been isolated was reverse transcribed. Method: immunoSEQ multiplex PCR; TCRdb's copy keeps in-frame clones and lacks some. The sample shows 130,000 to 150,000 clones, approximately 13% of them seen only once. Specimen: central memory CD4+ T cells from blood. The receptors shown here come from a man aged 18 to 29 with type 1 diabetes.

The V call is TRBV7-2, the J call TRBJ1-4, with 9 nucleotides matching TRBD1. Germline V gene lookup returns CDR1 SGHTA and CDR2 FQGNSA. The CDR3 totals 12 residues. The V segment lost 5 bases and the J segment 13 bases; nucleotides outside the gene matches: 5. This CDR3 reads CASSRYRGRLFF. CDR3 DNA: TGTGCCAGCAGCCGTTACAGGGGGCGACTGTTTTTT. The whole variable domain, remainder taken from reference TRBV7-2 and TRBJ1-4, is GAGVSQSPSNKVTEKGKDVELRCDPISGHTALYWYRQSLGQGLEFLIYFQGNSAPDKSGLPSDRFSAERTGGSVSTLTIQRTQQEDSAVYLCASSRYRGRLFFGSGTQLSVL.

This clone appeared a few times. The chain joins TRBV6-1 to TRBJ2-1; 15 positions match TRBD2. CDR3 length: 18 residues. V gave up 2 bases and J gave up 7 bases; unmatched junction bases: 9. Germline CDR1 is MNHNS and CDR2 is SASEGT. The CDR3 region is CASSELGTSGGPGNEQFF. CDR3 nucleotides: TGTGCCAGCAGTGAATTAGGGACTAGCGGGGGGCCGGGGAATGAGCAGTTCTTC.

This clone was found a few times. The chain joins TRBV5-1 to TRBJ2-7, with 7 bases lining up with TRBD1. The CDR3 length is 16 residues. Germline CDR1 is SGHRS and CDR2 is YFSETQ. V was clipped by 4 bases and J by 2 bases; unmatched bases: 12. CDR3 DNA sequence: TGCGCCAGCAGCATCCGGACGACAGGGTTAGCCTACGAGCAGTACTTC. Its translation: CASSIRTTGLAYEQYF. Full variable domain (rest looked up from reference TRBV5-1 and TRBJ2-7): KAGVTQTPRYLIKTRGQQVTLSCSPISGHRSVSWYQQTPGQGLQFLFEYFSETQRNKGNFPGRFSGRQFSNSRSEMNVSTLELGDSALYLCASSIRTTGLAYEQYFGPGTRLTVT.

The CDR3 nucleotides are TGCGCCAGCAGCAACTACAATGAGCAGTTCTTC. This gives the protein CASSNYNEQFF. The chain links TRBV5-1 to TRBJ2-1; D is uncertain. The CDR3 loop spans 11 amino acids. CDR1 and CDR2 (germline): SGHRS, YFSETQ. Trimming removed 4 bases at V and 3 bases at J, with 2 bases between.

The V and J genes are TRBV9 and TRBJ1-4; D may be TRBD1 (5 bases). The CDR3 has 17 residues. V was pared by 0 bases and J by 4 bases, with 16 bases between. Germline V lookup: CDR1 SGDLS, CDR2 YYNGEE. The CDR3 loop is CASSVGPAQADNEKLFF. The CDR3 bases are TGTGCCAGCAGCGTAGGTCCGGCACAGGCCGATAATGAAAAACTGTTTTTT.

There are a few counts of this clone. The chain uses TRBV5-1 and TRBJ1-5; 8 bases are shared with TRBD1. The CDR3 extends over 14 amino acids. The germline V gene has CDR1 SGHRS and CDR2 YFSETQ. Trimming removed 7 bases from V and 0 bases from J; junction bases left unmatched: 3. The CDR3 loop reads CASSTGDSNQPQHF. The CDR3 coding sequence is TGCGCCAGCTCGACAGGGGATAGCAATCAGCCCCAGCATTTT.

This clone was seen a few times. This sequence joins TRBV2 and TRBJ2-5; 7 bases are shared with TRBD1. Germline CDR1 reads SNHLY; CDR2 reads FYNNEI. J lost 5 bases, V lost 5 bases, and 8 bases had no gene match. The CDR3 is 14 amino acids. CDR3 nucleotide sequence: TGTGCCAGCAGTCCTAGGCAGGGGGTGGAGACCCAGTACTTC. This codes for CASSPRQGVETQYF.

This clone showed up many times. This chain joins TRBV15 and TRBJ1-5; possible D gene TRBD1, 5 bases. Germline V gene lookup returns CDR1 LNHNV and CDR2 YYDKDF (reference sequence). The V end was cut by 4 bases, the J end by 9 bases, with 10 bases between. CDR3 length: 12 amino acids. CDR3 region: CATSTSGGPQHF. The CDR3 nucleotides read TGTGCCACCAGCACCTCGGGGGGGCCCCAGCATTTT. The whole variable domain, remainder taken from reference TRBV15 and TRBJ1-5, is DAMVIQNPRYQVTQFGKPVTLSCSQTLNHNVMYWYQQKSSQAPKLLFHYYDKDFNNEADTPDNFQSRRPNTSFCFLDIRSPGLGDTAMYLCATSTSGGPQHFGDGTRLSIL.

A few counts support this clone. J is TRBJ1-3 and V is TRBV15; maybe TRBD1 (6 bases). CDR1 LNHNV and CDR2 YYDKDF come from the germline V gene (reference sequence). The V end was cut by 3 bases, the J end by 0 bases, with 12 bases between. This CDR3 comprises 16 residues. The CDR3 DNA reads as TGTGCCACCAGCAGGGATCAGGGGCTCTCTGGAAACACCATATATTTT. The encoded protein is CATSRDQGLSGNTIYF.

This rearrangement joins TRBV6-1 to TRBJ2-1; 9 positions agree with TRBD2. The CDR3 runs 14 residues. Unmatched junction bases numbered 7, after V lost 6 bases and J lost 7 bases. Looked up from germline, CDR1 is MNHNS and CDR2 is SASEGT. CDR3 protein: CASSLSGGANEQFF. The CDR3 DNA sequence: TGTGCCAGCAGCCTTAGCGGGGGCGCGAATGAGCAGTTCTTC.

In this sample, this clone turned up a few times. The chain employs TRBV28 and TRBJ1-4; D gene unclear. Germline V gene data show CDR1 as MDHEN and CDR2 as SYDVKM. V was shortened by 5 bases and J by 4 bases, with 8 bases between the two germline ends. The CDR3 has 13 amino acids. CDR3 sequence (DNA): TGTGCCAGCAGTCATGACCATAATGAAAAACTGTTTTTT. This translates into CASSHDHNEKLFF.

The chain combines TRBV6-1 with TRBJ2-6; D uncertain. Between the trimmed V and J ends, which lost 7 bases and 0 bases, there was a span of 4 bases. This CDR3 spans 13 amino acids. Germline CDR1 reads MNHNS; CDR2 reads SASEGT. The DNA of the CDR3 is TGTGCCAGCACAGTCTCTGGGGCCAACGTCCTGACTTTC. As protein: CASTVSGANVLTF.

The chain couples TRBV11-3 to TRBJ1-1, with D unclear. Germline CDR1 is SGHNT and CDR2 is YENEEA. This CDR3 comprises 14 residues. Trimming shortened V by 3 bases and J by 0 bases, and 8 bases separated the two germline ends. CDR3 residues: CASSLEGLNTEAFF. DNA of the CDR3: TGTGCCAGCAGCTTGGAAGGGCTGAACACTGAAGCTTTCTTT.

The rearrangement joins TRBV14 to TRBJ1-2; TRBD1 agrees at 9 bases. CDR3 size: 15 residues. J was trimmed by 5 bases and V by 1 base; bases with no gene match: 5. Germline values: CDR1 SGHDN, CDR2 FVKESK. CDR3: CASSQVPGQGYGYTF. The CDR3 DNA follows: TGTGCCAGCAGCCAAGTCCCGGGACAGGGTTATGGCTACACCTTC.

This clone showed up just a few times. This chain links TRBV30 with TRBJ1-1; tentative D call: TRBD1 (5 bases). V dropped 2 bases and J dropped 0 bases, with 13 bases sitting between them. CDR3 length: 15 residues. The germline CDR1 and CDR2 sequences are GTSNPN and SVGIG (reference sequence). The CDR3 is CAWSPTGHLNTEAFF. CDR3 in DNA: TGTGCCTGGAGTCCCACGGGGCACCTGAACACTGAAGCTTTCTTT.

This clone came up a few times. The V call is TRBV20-1, the J call TRBJ1-4; D unclear. Trimming took 6 bases from V and 7 from J, leaving 9 bases between them. CDR3 size: 11 residues. Germline V gene lookup returns CDR1 DFQATT and CDR2 SNEGSKA (reference sequence). CDR3 protein: CSALLAEKLFF. The CDR3 DNA sequence: TGCAGTGCGCTACTGGCTGAAAAACTGTTTTTT.